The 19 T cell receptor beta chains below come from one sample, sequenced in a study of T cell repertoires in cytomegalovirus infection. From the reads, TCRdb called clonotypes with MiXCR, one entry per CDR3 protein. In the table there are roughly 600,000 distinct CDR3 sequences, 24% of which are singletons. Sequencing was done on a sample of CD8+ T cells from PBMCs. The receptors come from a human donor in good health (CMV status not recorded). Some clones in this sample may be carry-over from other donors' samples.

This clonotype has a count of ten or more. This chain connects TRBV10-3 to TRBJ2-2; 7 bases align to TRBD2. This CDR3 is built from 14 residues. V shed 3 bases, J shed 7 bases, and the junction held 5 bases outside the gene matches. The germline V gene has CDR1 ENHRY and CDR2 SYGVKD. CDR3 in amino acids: CAISEWGGYGELFF. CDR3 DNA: TGTGCCATCAGTGAATGGGGGGGTTACGGGGAGCTGTTTTTT.

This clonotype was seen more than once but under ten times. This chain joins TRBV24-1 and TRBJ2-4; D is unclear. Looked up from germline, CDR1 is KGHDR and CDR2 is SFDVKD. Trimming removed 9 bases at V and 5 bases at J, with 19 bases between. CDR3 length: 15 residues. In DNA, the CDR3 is TGTGCCACCGGACCAAGGCCAGCAATAGAAAACATTCAGTACTTC. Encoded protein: CATGPRPAIENIQYF.

CDR3 nucleotide sequence: TGTGCCAGCAGTGACAGAGTATTTGAAGCTTTCTTT. Amino acid sequence: CASSDRVFEAFF. The gene calls are TRBV2 and TRBJ1-1; D is ambiguous. The CDR3 is 12 residues long. From germline, CDR1 is SNHLY and CDR2 FYNNEI. Trimming removed 3 bases at V and 7 bases at J, with 9 bases between.

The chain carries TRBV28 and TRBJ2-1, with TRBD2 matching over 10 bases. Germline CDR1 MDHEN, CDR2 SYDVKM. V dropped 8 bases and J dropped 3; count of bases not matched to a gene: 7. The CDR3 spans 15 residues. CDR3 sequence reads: CASRLTSGVYNEQFF. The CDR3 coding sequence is TGTGCCAGCCGGCTAACTAGCGGGGTCTACAATGAGCAGTTCTTC.

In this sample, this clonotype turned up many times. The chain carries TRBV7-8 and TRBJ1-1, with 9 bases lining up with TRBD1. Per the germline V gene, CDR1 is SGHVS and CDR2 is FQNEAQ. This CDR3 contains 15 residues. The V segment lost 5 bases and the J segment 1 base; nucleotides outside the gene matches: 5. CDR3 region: CASSPRDRENTEAFF. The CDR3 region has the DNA TGTGCCAGCAGCCCTCGGGACAGGGAGAACACTGAAGCTTTCTTT. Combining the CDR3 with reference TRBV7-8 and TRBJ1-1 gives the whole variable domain GAGVSQSPRYKVAKRGQDVALRCDPISGHVSLFWYQQALGQGPEFLTYFQNEAQLDKSGLPSDRFFAERPEGSVSTLKIQRTQQEDSAVYLCASSPRDRENTEAFFGQGTRLTVV.

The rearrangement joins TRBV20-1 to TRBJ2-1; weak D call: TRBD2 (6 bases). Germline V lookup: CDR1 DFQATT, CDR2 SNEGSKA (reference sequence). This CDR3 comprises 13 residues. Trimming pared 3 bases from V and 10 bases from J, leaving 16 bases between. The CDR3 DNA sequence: TGCAGTGCTAGCGGGGGAAAAAAGGGGGAGCAGTTCTTC. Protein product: CSASGGKKGEQFF.

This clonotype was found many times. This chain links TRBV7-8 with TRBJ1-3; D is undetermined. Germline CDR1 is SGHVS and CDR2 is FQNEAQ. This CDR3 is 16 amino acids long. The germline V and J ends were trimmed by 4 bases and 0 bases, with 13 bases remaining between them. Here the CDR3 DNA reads TGTGCCAGCAGCTCGGCTGCAGCATCCTCTGGAAACACCATATATTTT. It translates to CASSSAAASSGNTIYF.

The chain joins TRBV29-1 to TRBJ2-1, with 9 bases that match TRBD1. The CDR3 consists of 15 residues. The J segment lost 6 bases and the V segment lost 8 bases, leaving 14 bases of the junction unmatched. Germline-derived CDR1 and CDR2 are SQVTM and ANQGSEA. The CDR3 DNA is TGCAGCACTAAAGTCCGGGACAGGGAGATCAATGAGCAGTTCTTC. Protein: CSTKVRDREINEQFF.

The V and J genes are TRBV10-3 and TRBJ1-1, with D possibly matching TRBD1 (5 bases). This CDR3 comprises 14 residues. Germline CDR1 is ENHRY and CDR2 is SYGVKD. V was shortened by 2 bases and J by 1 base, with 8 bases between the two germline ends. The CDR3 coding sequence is TGTGCCATCAGTGAGGGGGGTCAGAACACTGAAGCTTTCTTT. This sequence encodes CAISEGGQNTEAFF.

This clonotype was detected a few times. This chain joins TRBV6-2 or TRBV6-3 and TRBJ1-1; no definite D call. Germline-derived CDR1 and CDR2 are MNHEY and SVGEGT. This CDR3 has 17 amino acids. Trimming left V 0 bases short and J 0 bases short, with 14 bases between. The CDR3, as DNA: TGTGCCAGCAGTTACTCGATTGAAGTAATACTGAACACTGAAGCTTTCTTT. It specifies CASSYSIEVILNTEAFF.

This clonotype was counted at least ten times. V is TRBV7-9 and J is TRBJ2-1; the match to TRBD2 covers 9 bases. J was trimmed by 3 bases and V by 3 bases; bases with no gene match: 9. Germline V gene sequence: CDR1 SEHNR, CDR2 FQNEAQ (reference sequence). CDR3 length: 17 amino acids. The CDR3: CASSFERASGIYNEQFF. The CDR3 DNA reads TGTGCCAGCAGCTTCGAACGAGCTAGCGGGATCTACAATGAGCAGTTCTTC.

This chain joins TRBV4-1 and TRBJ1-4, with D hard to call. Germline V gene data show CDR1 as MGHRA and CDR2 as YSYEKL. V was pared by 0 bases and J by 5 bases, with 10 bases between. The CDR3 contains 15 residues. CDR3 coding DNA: TGCGCCAGCAGCCAAGAGGCCAGAGAGAATGAAAAACTGTTTTTT. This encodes CASSQEARENEKLFF.

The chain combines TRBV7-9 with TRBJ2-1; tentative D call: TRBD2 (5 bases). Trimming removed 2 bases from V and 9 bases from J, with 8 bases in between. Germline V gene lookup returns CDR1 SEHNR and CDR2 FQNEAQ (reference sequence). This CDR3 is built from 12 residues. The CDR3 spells CASSLTDFEQFF. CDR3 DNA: TGTGCCAGCAGCTTAACGGACTTTGAGCAGTTCTTC.

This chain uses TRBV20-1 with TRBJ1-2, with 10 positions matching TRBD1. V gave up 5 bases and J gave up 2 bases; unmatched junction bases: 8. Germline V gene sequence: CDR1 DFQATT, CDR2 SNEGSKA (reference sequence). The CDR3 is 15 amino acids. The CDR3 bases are TGCAGTGCTCGCCAAGGACAGGGGGAGAACTATGGCTACACCTTC. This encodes CSARQGQGENYGYTF.

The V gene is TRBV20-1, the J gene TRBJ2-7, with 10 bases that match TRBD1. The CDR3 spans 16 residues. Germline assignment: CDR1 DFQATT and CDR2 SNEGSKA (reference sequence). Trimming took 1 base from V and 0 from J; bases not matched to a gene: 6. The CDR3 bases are TGCAGTGCTAGAGGCGTGGGACAGGGGAGCTCCTACGAGCAGTACGTC. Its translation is CSARGVGQGSSYEQYV.

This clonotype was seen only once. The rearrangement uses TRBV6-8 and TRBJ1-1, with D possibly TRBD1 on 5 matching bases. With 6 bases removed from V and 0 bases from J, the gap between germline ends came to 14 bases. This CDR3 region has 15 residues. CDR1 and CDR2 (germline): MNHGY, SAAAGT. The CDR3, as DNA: TGTGCCAGCAGCTGGGACGGCGGAGTGAACACTGAAGCTTTCTTT. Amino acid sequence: CASSWDGGVNTEAFF.

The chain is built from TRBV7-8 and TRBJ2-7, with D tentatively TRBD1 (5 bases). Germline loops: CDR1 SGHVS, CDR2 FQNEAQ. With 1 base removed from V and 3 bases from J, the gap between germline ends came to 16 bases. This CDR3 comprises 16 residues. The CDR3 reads CASSLVASGLLYEQYF. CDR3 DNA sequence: TGTGCCAGCAGCTTAGTCGCTTCAGGGCTGCTCTACGAGCAGTACTTC. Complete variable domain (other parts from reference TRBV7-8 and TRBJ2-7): GAGVSQSPRYKVAKRGQDVALRCDPISGHVSLFWYQQALGQGPEFLTYFQNEAQLDKSGLPSDRFFAERPEGSVSTLKIQRTQQEDSAVYLCASSLVASGLLYEQYFGPGTRLTVT.

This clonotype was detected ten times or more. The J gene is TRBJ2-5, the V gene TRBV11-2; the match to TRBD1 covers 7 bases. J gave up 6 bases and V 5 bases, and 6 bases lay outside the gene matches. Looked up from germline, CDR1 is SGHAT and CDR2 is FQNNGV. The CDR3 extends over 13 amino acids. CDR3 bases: TGTGCCAGCAGCGACAGGGTAGGGAAGACCCAGTACTTC. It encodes CASSDRVGKTQYF.

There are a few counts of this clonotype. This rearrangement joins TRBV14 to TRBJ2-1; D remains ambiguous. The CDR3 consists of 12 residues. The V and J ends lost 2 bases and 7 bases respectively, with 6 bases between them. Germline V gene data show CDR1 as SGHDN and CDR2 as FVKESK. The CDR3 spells CASSQLVNEQFF. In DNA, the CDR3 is TGTGCCAGCAGCCAACTAGTGAATGAGCAGTTCTTC.